This TCR beta chain is from a study of immune evolution from preneoplasia to lung adenocarcinoma. Study-level findings and limits: Top clone share appeared to fall from AAH through AIS, MIA, adenocarcinoma.

Resections took place in Japan or China from 2014 to 2017. Each case's diagnosis was confirmed by two pathologists on H&E. Worth noting for this clone: Antigen specificity is unknown.

Sequencing was performed with immunoSEQ multiplex PCR; in TCRdb, only in-frame clones are kept and a portion is missing. Of about 3,600 clones listed, around 77% were seen once; the top ten hold over 12%. CDR3 length: 16 amino acids. CDR1 and CDR2 from the germline V gene are MGHRA and YSYEKL. The trim removed 1 base at V and 0 bases at J, leaving 6 bases unmatched. The sample taken for sequencing was FFPE adjacent normal lung tissue. This chain links TRBV4-1 with TRBJ2-7; 7 nucleotides agree with TRBD1. The clonotype originates from a person aged 60-80 years with lung adenocarcinoma. CDR3 loop: CASSQAGTALSYEQYF. CDR3 coding DNA: TGCGCCAGCAGCCAAGCAGGGACAGCCCTCTCCTACGAGCAGTACTTC.